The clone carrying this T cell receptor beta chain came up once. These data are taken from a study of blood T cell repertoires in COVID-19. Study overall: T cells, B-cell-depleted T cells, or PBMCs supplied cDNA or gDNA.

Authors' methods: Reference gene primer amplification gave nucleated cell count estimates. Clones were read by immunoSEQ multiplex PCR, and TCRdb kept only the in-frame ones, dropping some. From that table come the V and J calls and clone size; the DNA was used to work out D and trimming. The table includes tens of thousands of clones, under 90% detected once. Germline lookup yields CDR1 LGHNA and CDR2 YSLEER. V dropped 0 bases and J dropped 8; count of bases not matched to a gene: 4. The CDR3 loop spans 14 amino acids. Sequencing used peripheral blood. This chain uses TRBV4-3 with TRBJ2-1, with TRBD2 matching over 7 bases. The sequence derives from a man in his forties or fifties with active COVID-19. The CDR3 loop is CASSQDETSHEQFF. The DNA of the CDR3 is TGCGCCAGCAGCCAAGATGAGACTAGCCATGAGCAGTTCTTC.